This T cell receptor beta chain was documented in a study of blood T cell repertoires in COVID-19. Study in general: Nucleic acid was either cDNA or gDNA, and it came from T cells, B-cell-depleted T cells, or PBMCs.

This CDR3 has 15 residues. CDR1 and CDR2 (germline): SGHAT, FQDESV (reference sequence). V was cut by 3 bases and J by 2 bases, with 11 bases left in between. Produced via immunoSEQ multiplex PCR; TCRdb's table is partial and in-frame only. Here the sample spans approximately 49,000 clones, around 90% being singletons. Specimen: peripheral blood. This chain joins TRBV11-1 and TRBJ2-1, with D perhaps TRBD2 (5 bases). This clonotype was obtained from a man aged 45 to 65 with active COVID-19. CDR3 bases: TGTGCCAGCAGCTTTGGCGCGGGCCCCTACAATGAGCAGTTCTTC. This gives the protein CASSFGAGPYNEQFF.